This T cell receptor (beta chain) was sequenced during a study of blood T cell repertoires in COVID-19 (dated by TCRdb to the early 2020s). Background on the whole study: The collaborator samples originated in the United States, Italy and Spain and spanned the acute and convalescent phases of COVID-19. The material from the prospective study consisted of cDNA or gDNA derived from T cells, B-cell-depleted T cells, or PBMCs. The dataset comprised deeply sampled blood TCRbeta repertoires from subjects exposed to, actively infected with, or recovered from COVID-19. The repertoires were released in a freely available public database meant as a resource for research on the immune response to SARS-CoV-2. Samples came from the ongoing ImmuneRACE study (first 160 participants) plus 1,254 subjects from 6 global collaborators. Nearly every sample came with metadata listing a de-identified subject ID, COVID-19 status, age in years and sex. HLA class I and class II types, where available, came from metadata supplied by the sample provider rather than from assay-based typing. What the work shows at the level of the full study, not this receptor alone: The amount of clinical and demographic metadata varied by source and participant and was provided uncurated.

With respect to this clone: Its antigen remains undetermined. Base quality data are lacking; no much larger clone is found one base away.

Participants in the prospective study were aged roughly 18 to 89 years, lived in more than 20 United States geographic areas, and enrolled through a virtual design. Cohort assignment in the prospective study relied on participant-reported clinical history from a screening survey and a study questionnaire. For ImmuneRACE Cohort 3, a participant was defined as recovered based on two consecutive negative NP/OP PCR tests, clearance by a healthcare professional, or resolution of symptoms. Mobile phlebotomists in the prospective study collected whole blood, serum and a nasopharyngeal or oropharyngeal swab from every participant. Over a roughly 2-month period, participants in the prospective study had the option of providing additional blood draws and questionnaires. Before DNA extraction, blood samples from the prospective study were shipped at room temperature or frozen. The immunoSEQ Assay, a bias-controlled multiplex PCR, was used to amplify TCRbeta CDR3 regions from genomic DNA. The published analysis was carried out like this. Nucleated cell counts per sample were estimated from amplification of reference gene primers within the assay. To quantify the absolute abundance of each unique TCRbeta CDR3 rearrangement, sequence reads were collapsed and filtered. For each sample, productive Simpson clonality was calculated by taking the square root of Simpson's diversity index across productive rearrangements. The table was pulled from immuneACCESS by TCRdb, which kept in-frame rearrangements only. Such tables lose some clones; where checked, under half of the loss comes from unresolved V genes, and the rest has no known cause. Clone size and V and J calls were adopted from that table, with D and trimming inferred from the DNA. Recorded for this sample are about 170,000 clones; approximately 84% of them occurred a single time. The top ten hold roughly 7% of the sample.

Compared with germline, V lacks 1 base and J lacks 8 bases; bases without a gene match: 19. Including cysteine and phenylalanine, the CDR3 has 19 amino acids. Kept here is only the CDR3 DNA, which spans 57 bases and is read in frame from base 1. CDR1 and CDR2, per the germline V gene (reference sequence), are LGHDT and YNNKEL. Specimen: PBMCs or T cells enriched from blood (not recorded which). The chain is made from TRBV3-1 (or the pseudogene TRBV3-2) and TRBJ2-4; 8 of the junction bases match TRBD2. This receptor was identified in a woman aged 45-59 years who had recovered from COVID-19. This receptor has the CDR3 CASSQAGRAVRRGRDIQYF. The nucleotide sequence reads TGTGCCAGCAGCCAAGCCGGGAGGGCCGTCAGGAGAGGAAGAGACATTCAGTACTTC.